Presented here are 14 T cell receptor beta chains from one specimen sequenced in a study of CD8 T cells in ankylosing spondylitis. TCRdb used MiXCR to reprocess the 5' RACE reads, holding one entry per CDR3 protein. This table holds a few hundred thousand distinct CDR3 sequences, over 8.5% found once. The sequenced sample consisted of blood, either unsorted or a sorted T cell fraction (not recorded which). The receptors were sampled from a male donor with ankylosing spondylitis or in good health (not recorded which).

This clonotype turned up a few times. The chain uses TRBV7-9 and TRBJ2-7; TRBD2 aligns across 8 bases. This CDR3 region has 17 residues. Unmatched junction bases numbered 14, after V lost 2 bases and J lost 5 bases. CDR1 SEHNR and CDR2 FQNEAQ come from the germline V gene (reference sequence). The CDR3 is CASSLPPGSGISNEQYF. The CDR3 nucleotides are TGTGCCAGCAGCTTACCCCCGGGTAGCGGGATTAGTAACGAGCAGTACTTC.

The chain carries TRBV28 and TRBJ2-7; the D gene is possibly TRBD1 (6 bases). Germline CDR1 is MDHEN and CDR2 is SYDVKM. This CDR3 region has 15 residues. V was cut by 9 bases and J by 2 bases, with 20 bases left in between. CDR3 loop: CASHTFRDTPYEQYF. The CDR3, as DNA: TGTGCCAGTCACACCTTCCGGGACACCCCCTACGAGCAGTACTTC. Full variable domain (rest looked up from reference TRBV28 and TRBJ2-7): DVKVTQSSRYLVKRTGEKVFLECVQDMDHENMFWYRQDPGLGLRLIYFSYDVKMKEKGDIPEGYSVSREKKERFSLILESASTNQTSMYLCASHTFRDTPYEQYFGPGTRLTVT.

The gene calls are TRBV7-8 and TRBJ2-2; D is possibly TRBD2 (7 bases). This CDR3 region has 16 residues. The ends were cut back, 3 bases at V and 4 bases at J, with 15 bases in the middle. The germline gives CDR1 SGHVS, CDR2 FQNEAQ. In DNA form, the CDR3 reads TGTGCCAGCAGCTTCCGTGGGGGAGGGGGCACCGGGGAGCTGTTTTTT. Translating gives CASSFRGGGGTGELFF.

This clonotype was observed many times. The chain has TRBV10-1 and TRBJ2-1; 9 bases fit TRBD2. The V segment lost 3 bases and the J segment 6 bases; nucleotides outside the gene matches: 9. Germline CDR1 and CDR2: WNHNN and SYGVQD (reference sequence). CDR3 length: 16 amino acids. The CDR3: CASSEYRLAGTNEQFF. CDR3 coding DNA: TGCGCCAGCAGTGAATATCGGCTAGCGGGAACCAATGAGCAGTTCTTC.

In this sample, this clonotype turned up a few times. V is TRBV5-1 and J is TRBJ2-7; 13 nucleotides agree with TRBD2. This CDR3 comprises 14 residues. In germline, CDR1 is SGHRS, CDR2 YFSETQ. With 5 bases clipped from V and 3 bases from J, the junction kept 2 bases outside the gene matches. The CDR3 is CASRGTSGNYEQYF. The CDR3 nucleotides read TGCGCCAGCAGAGGGACTAGCGGGAACTACGAGCAGTACTTC.

This clonotype was counted ten times or more. CDR3 sequence reads: CAISETLAGAIHEQYF. The CDR3 region has the DNA TGTGCCATCAGTGAGACCCTAGCGGGAGCTATCCACGAGCAGTACTTC. V is TRBV10-3 and J is TRBJ2-7; TRBD2 matches 10 bases. With V trimmed by 2 bases and J by 5 bases, 9 bases remained unmatched. The CDR3 runs to 16 residues. Germline CDR1 reads ENHRY; CDR2 reads SYGVKD.

Many counts were recorded for this clonotype. V gene TRBV6-1 combines with J gene TRBJ1-1; D call uncertain. The CDR3 runs 12 residues. Trimming left V 1 base short and J 6 bases short, with 6 bases between. Germline lookup yields CDR1 MNHNS and CDR2 SASEGT. Here the CDR3 reads CASSEDSPEAFF. CDR3 sequence (DNA): TGTGCCAGCAGTGAAGACTCTCCTGAAGCTTTCTTT.

Ten or more counts support this clonotype. The V gene is TRBV7-2, the J gene TRBJ2-1, with unresolved D. The V gene lost 2 bases and the J gene lost 6 bases, with 11 bases spanning the gap. There are 14 residues in the CDR3. Germline V gene sequence: CDR1 SGHTA, CDR2 FQGNSA. In nucleotides, the CDR3 is TGTGCCAGCAGCTTAAGTGTGGGCTTCAATGAGCAGTTCTTC. Its protein is CASSLSVGFNEQFF. The complete variable domain, with remaining parts taken from reference TRBV7-2 and TRBJ2-1, reads GAGVSQSPSNKVTEKGKDVELRCDPISGHTALYWYRQSLGQGLEFLIYFQGNSAPDKSGLPSDRFSAERTGGSVSTLTIQRTQQEDSAVYLCASSLSVGFNEQFFGPGTRLTVL.

This clonotype was detected a few times. DNA for the CDR3: TGTGCCAGCAGGTCGGACAGGGGGCCCATCACAGATACGCAGTATTTT. Protein sequence: CASRSDRGPITDTQYF. The chain couples TRBV2 to TRBJ2-3, with TRBD1 identical over 11 bases. The germline gives CDR1 SNHLY, CDR2 FYNNEI. The CDR3 sequence is 16 residues long. V was pared by 6 bases and J by 2 bases, with 7 bases of the junction left unmatched.

This clonotype was picked up a small number of times. The rearrangement joins TRBV28 to TRBJ2-7; 10 nucleotides align to TRBD2. Germline CDR1 is MDHEN and CDR2 is SYDVKM. This CDR3 spans 15 amino acids. V dropped 8 bases and J dropped 1; count of bases not matched to a gene: 8. The DNA of the CDR3 is TGTGCCAGCTGTCTAGCGGGAGAGAGTTCCTACGAGCAGTACTTC. Residues: CASCLAGESSYEQYF.

This clonotype was found many times. The chain couples TRBV5-4 to TRBJ1-5, with D uncertain. The CDR3 runs 13 residues. V was shortened by 2 bases and J by 5 bases, with 8 bases between the two germline ends. Germline loops: CDR1 SGHNT, CDR2 YYREEE (reference sequence). The CDR3 protein is CASSFSPDQPQHF. The DNA for the CDR3 is TGTGCCAGCAGCTTCTCTCCGGATCAGCCCCAGCATTTT.

At least ten counts were recorded for this clonotype. The V and J genes are TRBV12-3 or TRBV12-4 and TRBJ2-2, with D hard to call. V was pared by 3 bases and J by 5 bases, with 7 bases between. The CDR3 consists of 13 residues. CDR3 residues: CASSFPETGELFF. The DNA of the CDR3 is TGTGCCAGCAGTTTTCCAGAGACCGGGGAGCTGTTTTTT.

This clonotype was counted ten times or more. The J gene is TRBJ2-7, the V gene TRBV9; tentative D call: TRBD1 (7 bases). Germline V CDR1 and CDR2: SGDLS, YYNGEE. The V and J ends lost 3 bases and 2 bases respectively, with 12 bases between them. This CDR3 has 14 residues. CDR3 region: CASSAQGGPYEQYF. The DNA for the CDR3 is TGTGCCAGCAGCGCCCAGGGGGGTCCCTACGAGCAGTACTTC.

The chain recombines TRBV25-1 with TRBJ2-7; D is ambiguous. The V end lost 0 bases, the J end lost 6 bases, and 9 bases lay between the germline ends. Per germline, CDR1 MGHDK and CDR2 SYGVNS. The CDR3 runs to 13 residues. The CDR3, as DNA: TGTGCCAGCAGTGAATATGTCCAGACCGAGCAGTACTTC. Protein product: CASSEYVQTEQYF.